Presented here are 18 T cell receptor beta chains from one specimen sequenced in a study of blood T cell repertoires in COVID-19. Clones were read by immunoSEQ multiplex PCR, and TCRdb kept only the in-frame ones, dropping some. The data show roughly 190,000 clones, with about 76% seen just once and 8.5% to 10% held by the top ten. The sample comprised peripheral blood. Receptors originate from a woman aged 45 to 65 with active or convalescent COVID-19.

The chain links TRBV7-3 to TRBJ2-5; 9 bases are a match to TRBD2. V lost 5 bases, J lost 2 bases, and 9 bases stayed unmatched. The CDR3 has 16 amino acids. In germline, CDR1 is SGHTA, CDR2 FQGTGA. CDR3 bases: TGTGCCAGCAGCATAGGGGCGGGAGGGAGGCAAGAGACCCAGTACTTC. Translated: CASSIGAGGRQETQYF.

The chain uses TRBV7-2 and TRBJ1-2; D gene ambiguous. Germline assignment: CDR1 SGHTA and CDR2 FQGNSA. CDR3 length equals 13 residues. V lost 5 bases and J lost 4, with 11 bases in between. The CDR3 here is CASSRGSLYGYTF. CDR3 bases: TGTGCCAGCAGCCGCGGCAGTCTCTATGGCTACACCTTC.

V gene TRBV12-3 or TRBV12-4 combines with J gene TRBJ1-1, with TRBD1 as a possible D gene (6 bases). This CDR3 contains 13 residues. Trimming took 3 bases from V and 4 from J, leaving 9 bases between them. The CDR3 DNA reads TGTGCCAGCAGTTTCAGGGGTGGCACTGAAGCTTTCTTT. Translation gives CASSFRGGTEAFF.

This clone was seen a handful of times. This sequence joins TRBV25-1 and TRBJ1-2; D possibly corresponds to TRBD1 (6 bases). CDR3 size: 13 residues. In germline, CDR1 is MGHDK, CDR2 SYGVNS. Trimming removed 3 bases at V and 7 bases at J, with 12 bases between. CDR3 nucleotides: TGTGCCAGCAGTGATACCAGGGGACGTGGCTACACCTTC. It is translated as CASSDTRGRGYTF.

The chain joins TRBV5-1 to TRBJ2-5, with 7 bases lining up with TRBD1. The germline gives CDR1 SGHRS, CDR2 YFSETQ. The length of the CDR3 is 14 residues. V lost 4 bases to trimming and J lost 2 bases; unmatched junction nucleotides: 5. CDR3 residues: CASSVQGQQETQYF. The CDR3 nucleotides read TGCGCCAGCAGCGTGCAGGGACAGCAAGAGACCCAGTACTTC.

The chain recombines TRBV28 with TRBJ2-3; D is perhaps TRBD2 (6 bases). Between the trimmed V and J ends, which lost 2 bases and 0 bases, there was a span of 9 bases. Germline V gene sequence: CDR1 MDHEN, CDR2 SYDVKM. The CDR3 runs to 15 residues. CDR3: CASSLTGTSTDTQYF. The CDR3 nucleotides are TGTGCCAGCAGTTTAACGGGGACTAGCACAGATACGCAGTATTTT.

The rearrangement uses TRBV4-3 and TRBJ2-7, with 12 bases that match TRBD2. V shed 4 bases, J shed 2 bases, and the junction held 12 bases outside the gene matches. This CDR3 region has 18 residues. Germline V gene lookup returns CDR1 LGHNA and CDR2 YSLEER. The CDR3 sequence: CASSPRTSGVSEAYEQYF. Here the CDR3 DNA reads TGCGCCAGCAGCCCCAGGACTAGCGGGGTGTCAGAAGCCTACGAGCAGTACTTC.

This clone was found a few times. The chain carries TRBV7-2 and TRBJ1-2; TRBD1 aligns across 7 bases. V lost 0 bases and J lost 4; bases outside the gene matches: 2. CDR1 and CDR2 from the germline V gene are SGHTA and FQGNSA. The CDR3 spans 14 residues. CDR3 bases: TGTGCCAGCAGCTTAGCTGGGGACAGCTATGGCTACACCTTC. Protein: CASSLAGDSYGYTF.

CDR3 nucleotide sequence: TGCGCCAGCAGCTTGGAACAGGGGCCTGTCTACGAGCAGTACTTC. It specifies CASSLEQGPVYEQYF. The chain employs TRBV5-1 and TRBJ2-7, with TRBD1 matching over 7 bases. The CDR3 has 15 amino acids. CDR1 SGHRS and CDR2 YFSETQ come from the germline V gene. J lost 3 bases, V lost 0 bases, and 6 bases had no gene match.

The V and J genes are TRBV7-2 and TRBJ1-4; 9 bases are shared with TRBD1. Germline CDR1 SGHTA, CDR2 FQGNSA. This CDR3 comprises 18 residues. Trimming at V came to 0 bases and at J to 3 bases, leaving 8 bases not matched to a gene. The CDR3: CASSLARDGDRANEKLFF. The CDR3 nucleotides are TGTGCCAGCAGCTTAGCTCGGGATGGGGACAGGGCTAATGAAAAACTGTTTTTT.

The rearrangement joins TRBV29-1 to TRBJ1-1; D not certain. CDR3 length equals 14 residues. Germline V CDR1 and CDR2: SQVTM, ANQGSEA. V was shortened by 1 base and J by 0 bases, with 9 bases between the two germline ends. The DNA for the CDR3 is TGCAGCGTTGAAGGTGGACTGATGAACACTGAAGCTTTCTTT. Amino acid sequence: CSVEGGLMNTEAFF. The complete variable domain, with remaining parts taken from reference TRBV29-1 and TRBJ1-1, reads SAVISQKPSRDICQRGTSLTIQCQVDSQVTMMFWYRQQPGQSLTLIATANQGSEATYESGFVIDKFPISRPNLTFSTLTVSNMSPEDSSIYLCSVEGGLMNTEAFFGQGTRLTVV.

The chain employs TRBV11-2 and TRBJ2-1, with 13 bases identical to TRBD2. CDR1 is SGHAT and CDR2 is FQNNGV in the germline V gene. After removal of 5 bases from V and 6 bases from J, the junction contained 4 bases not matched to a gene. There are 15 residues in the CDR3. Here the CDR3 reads CASSPGLAGVNEQFF. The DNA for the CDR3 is TGTGCCAGCAGCCCCGGACTAGCGGGAGTCAATGAGCAGTTCTTC.

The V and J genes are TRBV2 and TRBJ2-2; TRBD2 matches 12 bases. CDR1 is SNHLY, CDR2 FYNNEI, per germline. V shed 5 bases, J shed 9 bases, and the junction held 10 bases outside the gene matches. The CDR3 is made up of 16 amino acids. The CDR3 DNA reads TGTGCCAGCAGTACCAGACTAGCGGGGGCACACCGGGAGCTGTTTTTT. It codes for CASSTRLAGAHRELFF.

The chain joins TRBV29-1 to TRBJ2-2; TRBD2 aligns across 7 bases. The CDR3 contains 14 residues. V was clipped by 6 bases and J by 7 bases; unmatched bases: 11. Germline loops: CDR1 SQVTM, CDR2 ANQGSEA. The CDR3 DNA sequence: TGCAGCGTCCTTGGGAGGGCGGGGAGCGGGGAGCTGTTTTTT. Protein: CSVLGRAGSGELFF.

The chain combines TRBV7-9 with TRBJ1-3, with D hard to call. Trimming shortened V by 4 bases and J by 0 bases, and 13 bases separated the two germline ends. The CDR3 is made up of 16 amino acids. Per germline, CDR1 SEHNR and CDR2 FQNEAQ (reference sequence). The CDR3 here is CASSSGLVSSGNTIYF. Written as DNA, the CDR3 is TGTGCCAGCAGCTCCGGTCTCGTGAGCTCTGGAAACACCATATATTTT.

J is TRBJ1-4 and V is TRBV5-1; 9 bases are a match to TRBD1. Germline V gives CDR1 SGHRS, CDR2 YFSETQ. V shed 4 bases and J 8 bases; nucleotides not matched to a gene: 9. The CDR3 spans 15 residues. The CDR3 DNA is TGCGCCAGCAGCCCTGAGACAGGGGGGGACGAAAAACTGTTTTTT. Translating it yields CASSPETGGDEKLFF.

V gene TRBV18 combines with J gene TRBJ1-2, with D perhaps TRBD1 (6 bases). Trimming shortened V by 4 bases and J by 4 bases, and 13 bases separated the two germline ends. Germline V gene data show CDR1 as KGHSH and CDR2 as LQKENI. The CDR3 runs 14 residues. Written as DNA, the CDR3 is TGTGCCAGCTCACTAACTGGACAGCCCTATGGCTACACCTTC. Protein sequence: CASSLTGQPYGYTF. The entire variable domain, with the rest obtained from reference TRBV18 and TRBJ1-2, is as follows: NAGVMQNPRHLVRRRGQEARLRCSPMKGHSHVYWYRQLPEEGLKFMVYLQKENIIDESGMPKERFSAEFPKEGPSILRIQQVVRGDSAAYFCASSLTGQPYGYTFGSGTRLTVV.

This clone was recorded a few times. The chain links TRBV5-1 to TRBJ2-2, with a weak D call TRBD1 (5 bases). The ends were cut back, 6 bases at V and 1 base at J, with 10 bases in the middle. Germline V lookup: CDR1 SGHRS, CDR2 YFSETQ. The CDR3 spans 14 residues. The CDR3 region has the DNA TGCGCCAGCACCCAGACAGAGAACACCGGGGAGCTGTTTTTT. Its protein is CASTQTENTGELFF.